This is a list of T cell receptor beta chains from one sample in a study of blood T cells in healthy people across ages. TCRdb called the 5' RACE reads again in MiXCR, with one record for every CDR3 protein. The sample has hundreds of thousands of distinct CDR3 sequences, around half seen once; the top ten hold 30% to 40%. The specimen sequenced was blood. These receptors came from a woman between 55 and 75 years old in good health. Both conserved end residues are part of each CDR3. Each record gives: D gene, J gene, V gene, clone size, CDR3 DNA, CDR3 protein. The D gene is left open where the match is weak. Not all rows give a size; the values are once, few, many and, for expanded clones, a class.

TRBD1,TRBJ2-7,TRBV7-9,NA,TGTGCCAGCAGCTTACAGCAGGGGGCTGACGAGCAGTACTTC,CASSLQQGADEQYF
NA,TRBJ2-3,TRBV28,NA,TGTGCCAGCAGTTTAGGGGAGCTAGAACATAGCACAGATACGCAGTATTTT,CASSLGELEHSTDTQYF
NA,TRBJ1-2,TRBV7-9,few,TGTGCCAGCAGCACACGACAGGAGAACTATGGCTACACCTTC,CASSTRQENYGYTF
TRBD1,TRBJ2-7,TRBV27,NA,TGTGCCAGCAGTTCACCTGGACAGGGAACTAACGAGCAGTACTTC,CASSSPGQGTNEQYF
TRBD1,TRBJ1-4,TRBV29-1,NA,TGCAGCGTCGCATACAGGGGGACTAATGAAAAACTGTTTTTT,CSVAYRGTNEKLFF
NA,TRBJ1-5,TRBV20-1,NA,TGCAGTGCTAGAGTGGGGCTAAATCAGCCCCAGCATTTT,CSARVGLNQPQHF
NA,TRBJ2-5,TRBV19,few,TGTGCCAGTAGGGGGACAACAGAGACCCAGTACTTC,CASRGTTETQYF
TRBD2,TRBJ2-1,TRBV7-3,NA,TGTGCCAGCAGCTCGGAGCGGGGCAATGAGCAGTTCTTC,CASSSERGNEQFF
NA,TRBJ2-1,TRBV5-1,few,TGCGCCAGCAGCTTGATTCCTGGGGGTTACAATGAGCAGTTCTTC,CASSLIPGGYNEQFF
NA,TRBJ2-7,TRBV7-2,many,TGTGCCAGCAGCTTACAGAGCTCCTACGAGCAGTACTTC,CASSLQSSYEQYF
TRBD2,TRBJ2-3,TRBV20-1,few,TGCAGTGCTATGACTAGCGGAGATACGCAGTATTTT,CSAMTSGDTQYF
TRBD2,TRBJ2-1,TRBV20-1,NA,TGCAGTGCTAGAGATCGCACTAGCGGAGCTCTCTCCTACAATGAGCAGTTCTTC,CSARDRTSGALSYNEQFF